The 22 T cell receptor beta chains in this list originate from one sample, sequenced in a study of Ad26.COV2.S vaccination and SARS-CoV-2 variants. Sequenced by immunoSEQ multiplex PCR; TCRdb stores in-frame clones only, minus some. The sample includes about 280,000 clones, 87% of them seen just once. Treatment given: roughly 19 received Ad26.COV2.S at low or high dose, single or two shots; about 5 received placebo; per-sample allocation not given. Samples analyzed were those drawn on day 63 after the first vaccine or placebo injection. The source material was peripheral blood, sampled in a trial of Ad26.COV2.S vaccine versus placebo. These receptors all stem from a person between 18 and 59 years old who received the Ad26.COV2.S COVID-19 vaccine or a placebo.

The chain carries TRBV6-5 and TRBJ1-1; 8 bases agree with TRBD1. Germline assignment: CDR1 MNHEY and CDR2 SVGAGI. The J segment lost 5 bases and the V segment lost 6 bases, leaving 8 bases of the junction unmatched. CDR3 length: 14 amino acids. CDR3 protein: CASSLRTGRTEAFF. DNA for the CDR3: TGTGCCAGCAGCCTACGGACAGGGAGGACTGAAGCTTTCTTT.

The chain combines TRBV5-6 with TRBJ1-1; 9 bases match TRBD1. The V gene end was trimmed by 4 bases and the J gene end by 4 bases; junction bases not matched to a gene: 2. CDR1 and CDR2 from the germline V gene are SGHDT and YYEEEE. This CDR3 contains 13 residues. The CDR3 loop reads CASSPDRGTEAFF. The CDR3 DNA reads TGTGCCAGCAGCCCGGACAGGGGCACTGAAGCTTTCTTT.

The chain couples TRBV9 to TRBJ1-4; D not resolved. V lost 4 bases and J 8 bases, leaving 15 bases between the germline ends. Germline-derived CDR1 and CDR2 are SGDLS and YYNGEE. This CDR3 comprises 14 residues. CDR3 sequence: CASSPRGFGEKLFF. The CDR3 bases are TGTGCCAGCAGCCCACGCGGATTTGGAGAAAAACTGTTTTTT. The variable domain in full, completed from reference TRBV9 and TRBJ1-4, reads DSGVTQTPKHLITATGQRVTLRCSPRSGDLSVYWYQQSLDQGLQFLIQYYNGEERAKGNILERFSAQQFPDLHSELNLSSLELGDSALYFCASSPRGFGEKLFFGSGTQLSVL.

V gene TRBV6-2 or TRBV6-3 combines with J gene TRBJ2-7, with 7 bases matching TRBD2. The ends lost 2 bases at V and 3 bases at J; junction bases unmatched: 7. Germline CDR1 MNHEY, CDR2 SVGEGT. CDR3 length: 15 residues. CDR3 region: CASSYRAGVLYEQYF. As DNA, the CDR3 is TGTGCCAGCAGTTACAGGGCGGGGGTCCTCTACGAGCAGTACTTC.

This chain links TRBV3-1 (or the pseudogene TRBV3-2) with TRBJ2-1; perhaps TRBD2 as D (6 bases). There are 16 residues in the CDR3. Germline V gene lookup returns CDR1 LGHDT and CDR2 YNNKEL (reference sequence). The germline V and J ends were trimmed by 1 base and 4 bases, with 14 bases remaining between them. CDR3 in amino acids: CASSQVSGQLYNEQFF. In DNA form, the CDR3 reads TGTGCCAGCAGCCAAGTGAGCGGGCAGCTATACAATGAGCAGTTCTTC.

This chain uses TRBV7-6 with TRBJ2-2; 7 bases line up with TRBD2. The V gene's germline CDR1 is SGHVS and CDR2 FNYEAQ. This CDR3 has 16 residues. Trimming at V came to 5 bases and at J to 4 bases, leaving 10 bases not matched to a gene. The CDR3 coding sequence is TGTGCCAGCAGCCTTCTGGGGGGGATCCCCACCGGGGAGCTGTTTTTT. It yields the protein CASSLLGGIPTGELFF.

The V gene is TRBV30, the J gene TRBJ1-1; D possibly corresponds to TRBD1 (5 bases). The CDR3 has 13 residues. Germline lookup yields CDR1 GTSNPN and CDR2 SVGIG (reference sequence). V gave up 2 bases and J gave up 1 base, with 8 bases separating them. The CDR3 region is CAWSYDRNTEAFF. The CDR3 nucleotides are TGTGCCTGGAGTTATGACAGGAACACTGAAGCTTTCTTT.

This rearrangement joins TRBV6-1 to TRBJ2-5; either TRBD1 or TRBD2 may fit D (5 bases each). The V end was cut by 3 bases, the J end by 3 bases, with 14 bases between. This CDR3 is built from 15 residues. The germline CDR1 and CDR2 sequences are MNHNS and SASEGT. As DNA, the CDR3 is TGTGCCAGCAGTGATCCGGGACGGATTAAAGAGACCCAGTACTTC. This gives the protein CASSDPGRIKETQYF.

For this clone: Other DNA sequences in this specimen translate into the identical CDR3. The rearrangement joins TRBV7-9 to TRBJ1-2, with D unclear. Germline CDR1 reads SEHNR; CDR2 reads FQNEAQ (reference sequence). This CDR3 spans 13 amino acids. V dropped 3 bases and J dropped 2 bases, with 7 bases sitting between them. The CDR3 reads CASSLNSNYGYTF. CDR3 in DNA: TGTGCCAGCAGCTTGAACTCGAACTATGGCTACACCTTC. The whole variable domain, filled in from reference TRBV7-9 and TRBJ1-2, reads DTGVSQNPRHKITKRGQNVTFRCDPISEHNRLYWYRQTLGQGPEFLTYFQNEAQLEKSRLLSDRFSAERPKGSFSTLEIQRTEQGDSAMYLCASSLNSNYGYTFGSGTRLTVV.

The gene calls are TRBV6-5 and TRBJ1-1; tentative D call: TRBD1 (5 bases). V was clipped by 7 bases and J by 5 bases, with 14 bases between them. The CDR3 consists of 13 residues. Germline assignment: CDR1 MNHEY and CDR2 SVGAGI. The CDR3 sequence: CASTPVGVTEAFF. In DNA, the CDR3 is TGTGCCAGCACCCCCGTGGGGGTAACTGAAGCTTTCTTT.

V and J are TRBV5-4 and TRBJ2-7; 11 bases align to TRBD1. This CDR3 has 14 residues. CDR1 and CDR2 from the germline V gene are SGHNT and YYREEE (reference sequence). V lost 4 bases to trimming and J lost 4 bases; unmatched junction nucleotides: 4. CDR3 region: CASSLGTGGYEQYF. The CDR3 nucleotides read TGTGCCAGCAGCCTCGGGACAGGGGGTTACGAGCAGTACTTC. The full variable domain, in which reference TRBV5-4 and TRBJ2-7 provide the parts outside the CDR3, is ETGVTQSPTHLIKTRGQQVTLRCSSQSGHNTVSWYQQALGQGPQFIFQYYREEENGRGNFPPRFSGLQFPNYSSELNVNALELDDSALYLCASSLGTGGYEQYFGPGTRLTVT.

The chain carries TRBV27 and TRBJ2-1; 7 positions match TRBD2. The CDR3 totals 16 residues. With 5 bases clipped from V and 12 bases from J, the junction kept 19 bases outside the gene matches. CDR1 MNHEY and CDR2 SMNVEV come from the germline V gene (reference sequence). The CDR3 is CASSPSGTTGTFGQFF. The DNA of the CDR3 is TGTGCCAGCAGTCCATCCGGGACTACCGGAACTTTTGGGCAGTTCTTC.

The chain uses TRBV2 and TRBJ1-2; D is unresolved. Trimming took 5 bases from V and 7 from J, leaving 14 bases between them. The germline CDR1 and CDR2 sequences are SNHLY and FYNNEI. The CDR3 has 13 amino acids. This CDR3 is CASSQDNAGGYTF. The DNA for the CDR3 is TGTGCCAGCAGTCAAGACAATGCGGGTGGCTACACCTTC.

The CDR3 loop reads CASSQLRGQGYGYTF. In nucleotides, the CDR3 is TGTGCCAGCAGCCAACTCCGGGGGCAGGGGTACGGCTACACCTTC. The V call is TRBV3-1 (or the pseudogene TRBV3-2), the J call TRBJ1-2; possibly TRBD1 for D (6 bases). V was shortened by 2 bases and J by 8 bases, with 18 bases between the two germline ends. Germline CDR1 is LGHDT and CDR2 is YNNKEL (reference sequence). The CDR3 is 15 amino acids.

Here the CDR3 DNA reads TGTGCCTGGAGTGTAGGTCGGCTTATCTCCTACAATGAGCAGTTCTTC. It encodes CAWSVGRLISYNEQFF. The rearrangement uses TRBV30 and TRBJ2-1; no firm D call. Germline CDR1 is GTSNPN and CDR2 is SVGIG (reference sequence). The CDR3 consists of 16 residues. The V end was cut by 0 bases, the J end by 0 bases, with 12 bases between. The entire variable domain, with the rest obtained from reference TRBV30 and TRBJ2-1, is as follows: SQTIHQWPATLVQPVGSPLSLECTVEGTSNPNLYWYRQAAGRGLQLLFYSVGIGQISSEVPQNLSASRPQDRQFILSSKKLLLSDSGFYLCAWSVGRLISYNEQFFGPGTRLTVL.

The genes are TRBV18 and TRBJ1-5; tentatively, D is TRBD1 (6 bases). Germline assignment: CDR1 KGHSH and CDR2 LQKENI. CDR3 size: 15 residues. V was cut by 4 bases and J by 3 bases, with 13 bases left in between. CDR3 bases: TGTGCCAGCTCACAGACCCGACAGGACAATCAGCCCCAGCATTTT. Translation: CASSQTRQDNQPQHF.

V gene TRBV19 combines with J gene TRBJ1-1; TRBD1 might be the D (5 bases). This CDR3 region has 12 residues. The V end lost 3 bases, the J end lost 6 bases, and 8 bases lay between the germline ends. Per germline, CDR1 LNHDA and CDR2 SQIVND (reference sequence). In DNA, the CDR3 is TGTGCCAGTAGTATTCAGGGCGCTGAAGCTTTCTTT. Encoded protein: CASSIQGAEAFF.

The rearrangement joins TRBV10-3 to TRBJ2-1; D remains ambiguous. The CDR3 covers 13 residues. V lost 3 bases, J lost 5 bases, and 8 bases lay in between. Germline CDR1 ENHRY, CDR2 SYGVKD. This CDR3 is CAISDSGDNEQFF. The DNA of the CDR3 is TGTGCCATCAGTGACTCCGGAGACAATGAGCAGTTCTTC.

The gene calls are TRBV2 and TRBJ2-5, with 8 bases that match TRBD1. Germline CDR1 SNHLY, CDR2 FYNNEI. The trim removed 6 bases at V and 5 bases at J, leaving 8 bases unmatched. The CDR3 has 14 residues. DNA for the CDR3: TGTGCCAGCAGAGGACAGGGTGGTTGGGAGACCCAGTACTTC. Translated, it gives CASRGQGGWETQYF.

The chain carries TRBV7-9 and TRBJ1-6, with a weak D call TRBD1 (5 bases). This CDR3 spans 15 amino acids. Trimming shortened V by 1 base and J by 4 bases, and 8 bases separated the two germline ends. CDR1 and CDR2 (germline): SEHNR, FQNEAQ (reference sequence). CDR3 DNA: TGTGCCAGCAGCTTAGACGGGACGTATAATTCACCCCTCCACTTT. The encoded protein is CASSLDGTYNSPLHF.

The chain couples TRBV10-2 to TRBJ1-2; no clear D gene. The germline gives CDR1 WSHSY, CDR2 SAAADI. V was shortened by 0 bases and J by 8 bases, with 13 bases between the two germline ends. The length of the CDR3 is 14 residues. This chain's CDR3 is CASSESTTLRGYTF. The CDR3, as DNA: TGCGCCAGCAGTGAGTCGACGACACTCAGAGGCTACACCTTC.

J is TRBJ2-5 and V is TRBV20-1; D is unresolved. In germline, CDR1 is DFQATT, CDR2 SNEGSKA (reference sequence). The ends were cut back, 5 bases at V and 0 bases at J, with 4 bases in the middle. The CDR3 is 11 amino acids. The CDR3 region has the DNA TGCAGTGCTGGGTACCAAGAGACCCAGTACTTC. It yields the protein CSAGYQETQYF.